These 24 T cell receptor beta chains were sequenced from one sample in a study of cytomegalovirus exposure and HLA in healthy donors. The study ran its PCR with 60 Vbeta and 13 Jbeta primers. TCRdb keeps only in-frame clones here, not all; method: immunoSEQ multiplex PCR. The sample consists of some 160,000 clones, almost 85% of them appearing once. The source material was PBMCs. The receptors were sampled from a woman aged 50 to 60 in good health and CMV-seronegative.

Worth noting for this clone: Its ends do not fully match the called genes, so a read error is possible. The V call is TRBV7-2, the J call TRBJ2-7; D remains ambiguous. The germline CDR1 and CDR2 sequences are SGHTA and FQGNSA. The CDR3 extends over 14 amino acids. The CDR3 loop reads CASSLDVRADSRNF. CDR3 bases: TGTGCCAGCAGCTTAGATGTCCGCGCCGACTCCCGGAACTTC.

The J gene is TRBJ1-1, the V gene TRBV6-5, with D possibly matching TRBD1 (6 bases). The CDR3 covers 14 residues. The V gene lost 5 bases and the J gene lost 0 bases, with 10 bases spanning the gap. Germline lookup yields CDR1 MNHEY and CDR2 SVGAGI. CDR3 coding DNA: TGTGCCAGCAGTAAGGGACACCTGAACACTGAAGCTTTCTTT. This gives the protein CASSKGHLNTEAFF.

V is TRBV14 and J is TRBJ2-1; 7 bases agree with TRBD2. Germline CDR1 is SGHDN and CDR2 is FVKESK. V lost 4 bases and J lost 4; bases outside the gene matches: 7. The CDR3 runs 15 residues. The CDR3 here is CASSLPGLTYNEQFF. The CDR3 coding sequence is TGTGCCAGCAGCCTCCCGGGACTAACTTACAATGAGCAGTTCTTC.

V is TRBV9 and J is TRBJ2-1; D might be TRBD2 (6 bases). The germline V and J ends were trimmed by 0 bases and 0 bases, with 10 bases remaining between them. Germline loops: CDR1 SGDLS, CDR2 YYNGEE. The CDR3 contains 16 residues. The CDR3 loop reads CASSVVGTYSYNEQFF. For the CDR3, the DNA is TGTGCCAGCAGCGTAGTGGGGACTTACTCCTACAATGAGCAGTTCTTC.

This clone was recorded once. The J gene is TRBJ1-1, the V gene TRBV6-5; D is uncertain. This CDR3 is 15 amino acids long. The V gene's germline CDR1 is MNHEY and CDR2 SVGAGI. V lost 9 bases to trimming and J lost 3 bases, with 20 bases between them. This CDR3 is CASTPSIQFYTEAFF. As DNA, the CDR3 is TGTGCCAGTACTCCCTCGATACAGTTTTACACTGAAGCTTTCTTT.

The V call is TRBV6-5, the J call TRBJ1-4, with D tentatively TRBD1 (5 bases). CDR3 length: 14 amino acids. Per the germline V gene, CDR1 is MNHEY and CDR2 is SVGAGI. V lost 6 bases and J lost 2, with 10 bases in between. The CDR3 reads CASRQPGTNEKLFF. In nucleotides, the CDR3 is TGTGCCAGCAGGCAGCCAGGGACTAATGAAAAACTGTTTTTT.

The genes are TRBV19 and TRBJ1-5; 9 bases are shared with TRBD1. With V trimmed by 10 bases and J by 0 bases, 13 bases remained unmatched. The CDR3 spans 17 residues. Germline CDR1 and CDR2: LNHDA and SQIVND (reference sequence). This chain's CDR3 is CATARSGQGISNQPQHF. Here the CDR3 DNA reads TGTGCCACCGCCCGTTCGGGACAGGGAATTAGCAATCAGCCCCAGCATTTT.

This chain uses TRBV7-2 with TRBJ1-5, with D tentatively TRBD1 (6 bases). V was shortened by 5 bases and J by 7 bases, with 18 bases between the two germline ends. The CDR3 sequence is 15 residues long. Germline CDR1 is SGHTA and CDR2 is FQGNSA. The CDR3 sequence is CASSRNGGGEQPQHF. The CDR3 DNA sequence: TGTGCCAGCAGCCGAAACGGGGGGGGCGAACAGCCCCAGCATTTT.

The chain couples TRBV29-1 to TRBJ2-7, with TRBD2 identical over 8 bases. CDR1 and CDR2 (germline): SQVTM, ANQGSEA. V lost 6 bases to trimming and J lost 0 bases; unmatched junction nucleotides: 4. This CDR3 has 13 residues. CDR3 protein: CSVRGGDSYEQYF. The CDR3 nucleotides read TGCAGCGTCCGGGGGGGGGACTCCTACGAGCAGTACTTC.

J is TRBJ1-6 and V is TRBV27; 9 nucleotides align to TRBD1. Losses at the gene ends were 8 bases for V and 1 base for J; bases not matched to a gene: 9. The CDR3 has 17 amino acids. Germline V gene lookup returns CDR1 MNHEY and CDR2 SMNVEV (reference sequence). The CDR3 sequence: CASQRTGAVSYNSPLHF. The CDR3 nucleotides are TGTGCCAGCCAGCGGACAGGGGCGGTATCCTATAATTCACCCCTCCACTTT.

V is TRBV18 and J is TRBJ2-5; D gene uncertain. In germline, CDR1 is KGHSH, CDR2 LQKENI. Trimming took 3 bases from V and 1 from J, leaving 6 bases between them. The CDR3 is 13 residues long. CDR3 region: CASSPHSQETQYF. Here the CDR3 DNA reads TGTGCCAGCTCACCCCACAGCCAAGAGACCCAGTACTTC.

The CDR3 DNA reads as TGTGCCAGCAGCCTAATTGCATACAGGGGACAAAACACTGAAGCTTTCTTT. Translated: CASSLIAYRGQNTEAFF. This chain links TRBV28 with TRBJ1-1, with 7 bases that match TRBD1. The J segment lost 2 bases and the V segment lost 6 bases, leaving 15 bases of the junction unmatched. Germline CDR1 and CDR2: MDHEN and SYDVKM. The CDR3 consists of 17 residues.

The chain recombines TRBV7-3 with TRBJ2-3; D perhaps matches TRBD2 (6 bases). Germline assignment: CDR1 SGHTA and CDR2 FQGTGA. The CDR3 is made up of 14 amino acids. V was pared by 6 bases and J by 4 bases, with 14 bases between. The CDR3 sequence: CASSPLGSADTQYF. The CDR3 bases are TGTGCCAGCAGTCCCCTCGGGAGTGCAGATACGCAGTATTTT.

The CDR3 DNA reads as TGTGCCAGCTGGAGGGTGGACAGGGGAAGATCTCAGCCCCAGCATTTT. Its translation: CASWRVDRGRSQPQHF. The chain uses TRBV18 and TRBJ1-5, with TRBD1 identical over 9 bases. Germline CDR1 reads KGHSH; CDR2 reads LQKENI. This CDR3 has 16 residues. Trimming took 7 bases from V and 6 from J; bases not matched to a gene: 13.

The gene calls are TRBV7-5 and TRBJ1-2. TRBV7-5 is designated a pseudogene. The CDR3 sequence is 16 residues long. CDR3 amino acids: CARSLVRWRESYGYTF. CDR3 nucleotide sequence: TGTGCCAGAAGCTTAGTTAGGTGGAGGGAGTCCTATGGCTACACCTTC.

The chain links TRBV5-1 to TRBJ1-3; maybe TRBD1 (6 bases). This CDR3 is built from 17 residues. Trimming shortened V by 4 bases and J by 1 base, and 18 bases separated the two germline ends. The germline CDR1 and CDR2 sequences are SGHRS and YFSETQ. The CDR3 region is CASSISPQGSSGNTIYF. The CDR3 nucleotides read TGCGCCAGCAGCATTTCCCCTCAGGGGTCGTCTGGAAACACCATATATTTT.

In its sample, this clone was seen once. The chain couples TRBV27 to TRBJ2-3; TRBD2 matches at 7 bases. The CDR3 consists of 16 residues. Germline CDR1 reads MNHEY; CDR2 reads SMNVEV (reference sequence). V dropped 6 bases and J dropped 1; count of bases not matched to a gene: 10. The CDR3 bases are TGTGCCAGCAGATCCTTCGGGGCGGGGGGCACAGATACGCAGTATTTT. Its translation is CASRSFGAGGTDTQYF.

V and J are TRBV29-1 and TRBJ2-7; D is uncertain. Deletions cut 4 bases from V and 0 bases from J, with 7 bases between. CDR3 length: 12 amino acids. Germline CDR1 SQVTM, CDR2 ANQGSEA. CDR3 amino acids: CSVGRSSYEQYF. The CDR3, as DNA: TGCAGCGTTGGAAGGAGCTCCTACGAGCAGTACTTC.

The sample holds a few counts of this clone. The CDR3, as DNA: TGTGCCAGCAGTGAAGTTCCCGGGGGATACGAGCAGTACTTC. This sequence encodes CASSEVPGGYEQYF. The V and J genes are TRBV6-1 and TRBJ2-7; TRBD2 is a possible D gene (6 bases). Trimming removed 1 base from V and 4 bases from J, with 11 bases in between. CDR1 is MNHNS, CDR2 SASEGT, per germline. The CDR3 covers 14 residues.

The rearrangement links TRBV28 to TRBJ1-5; D unclear. Between the trimmed V and J ends, which lost 8 bases and 6 bases, there was a span of 11 bases. This CDR3 spans 12 amino acids. The germline V gene has CDR1 MDHEN and CDR2 SYDVKM. This CDR3 reads CASASVGQPQHF. The DNA of the CDR3 is TGTGCCAGCGCCTCGGTCGGTCAGCCCCAGCATTTT.

This rearrangement joins TRBV9 to TRBJ2-3; perhaps TRBD2 as D (6 bases). Germline V lookup: CDR1 SGDLS, CDR2 YYNGEE. V was pared by 4 bases and J by 4 bases, with 13 bases between. This CDR3 region has 14 residues. CDR3 region: CASSMTSRADTQYF. CDR3 nucleotide sequence: TGTGCCAGCAGCATGACTAGTAGGGCAGATACGCAGTATTTT.

This clone appeared a few times. This sequence joins TRBV10-3 and TRBJ2-7; TRBD2 aligns across 8 bases. The V segment lost 6 bases and the J segment 4 bases; nucleotides outside the gene matches: 11. The CDR3 length is 15 residues. CDR1 is ENHRY, CDR2 SYGVKD, per germline. CDR3 nucleotides: TGTGCCATCAGGCTGGGACTAGAGAAGAGGTACGAGCAGTACTTC. It encodes CAIRLGLEKRYEQYF.

The chain joins TRBV30 to TRBJ1-1; D might be TRBD1 (6 bases). The V and J ends lost 5 bases and 7 bases respectively, with 20 bases between them. This CDR3 region has 14 residues. Germline CDR1 and CDR2: GTSNPN and SVGIG (reference sequence). The CDR3 nucleotides read TGTGCCTGGGTCCTAGGGGGGGAGGAGGATGAAGCTTTCTTT. Residues: CAWVLGGEEDEAFF.

This clone was found once. This sequence joins TRBV19 and TRBJ2-5, with D possibly TRBD1 on 6 matching bases. Trimming cost V 4 bases and J 5 bases, with 17 bases left between them. Germline loops: CDR1 LNHDA, CDR2 SQIVND (reference sequence). The CDR3 loop spans 15 amino acids. The CDR3 sequence: CASSKNYRDMETQYF. CDR3 sequence (DNA): TGTGCCAGTAGTAAGAACTACAGGGATATGGAGACCCAGTACTTC.